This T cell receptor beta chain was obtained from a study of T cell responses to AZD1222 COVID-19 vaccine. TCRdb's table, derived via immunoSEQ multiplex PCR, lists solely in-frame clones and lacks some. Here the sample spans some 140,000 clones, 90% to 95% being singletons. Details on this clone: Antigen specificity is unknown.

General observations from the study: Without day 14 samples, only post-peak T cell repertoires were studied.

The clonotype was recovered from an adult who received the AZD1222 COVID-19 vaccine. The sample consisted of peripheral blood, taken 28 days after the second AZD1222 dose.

The CDR3 nucleotides read TGTGCCAGTAGTGCGACAGGATCTGGAAACACCATATATTTT. Encoded protein: CASSATGSGNTIYF. The chain has TRBV19 and TRBJ1-3, with D perhaps matching TRBD1 (6 bases). The germline CDR1 and CDR2 sequences are LNHDA and SQIVND (reference sequence). CDR3 size: 14 residues. Trimming pared 5 bases from V and 1 base from J, leaving 9 bases between.